The 17 T cell receptor beta chains below were found in one sample sequenced in a study of blood T cells in healthy people across ages. Together with a sample-barcoded 5' primer, a J-beta primer mix was included in a second PCR lasting roughly 7 to 11 cycles. One entry per CDR3 protein, called by TCRdb with MiXCR from the 5' RACE reads. The sample holds more than 1,400,000 distinct CDR3 sequences, 40% to 50% seen once. The sequencing input was blood. These receptors were collected from a woman aged 18-30 years in good health.

V and J are TRBV6-6 and TRBJ2-5; D ambiguous. The end of the DNA is better explained by TRBJ2-4, so the J call may be wrong. In germline, CDR1 is MNHNY, CDR2 SVGAGI (reference sequence). CDR3 length: 15 residues. The CDR3 loop is CASSYSVSSLNIQYF. The CDR3 DNA follows: TGTGCCAGCAGTTACTCTGTCAGTTCTTTAAACATTCAGTACTTC.

The chain has TRBV6-5 and TRBJ2-1; D is perhaps TRBD1 (6 bases). Looked up from germline, CDR1 is MNHEY and CDR2 is SVGAGI. Trimming pared 0 bases from V and 0 bases from J, leaving 15 bases between. CDR3 size: 18 residues. CDR3 bases: TGTGCCAGCAGTTACTCAAAAACAGGGATTCCCTCCTACAATGAGCAGTTCTTC. It codes for CASSYSKTGIPSYNEQFF.

The chain uses TRBV5-1 and TRBJ2-3, with TRBD2 matching 9 bases. With 0 bases clipped from V and 6 bases from J, the junction kept 8 bases outside the gene matches. The germline V gene has CDR1 SGHRS and CDR2 YFSETQ. This CDR3 contains 16 residues. CDR3 region: CASSLAVAGVSDTQYF. DNA for the CDR3: TGCGCCAGCAGCTTGGCGGTAGCGGGGGTGTCGGATACGCAGTATTTT.

V and J are TRBV7-9 and TRBJ1-2, with D possibly matching TRBD1 (6 bases). The CDR3 totals 14 residues. Trimming stripped 5 bases from V and 7 bases from J, with 17 bases between. Germline loops: CDR1 SEHNR, CDR2 FQNEAQ (reference sequence). DNA for the CDR3: TGTGCCAGCAGCCGGGAGGTACAGGGCAGTGGCTACACCTTC. Protein: CASSREVQGSGYTF.

This clonotype was detected only a few times. This chain joins TRBV7-2 and TRBJ2-7, with 8 bases identical to TRBD1. Losses at the gene ends were 5 bases for V and 4 bases for J; bases not matched to a gene: 10. Germline-derived CDR1 and CDR2 are SGHTA and FQGNSA. The CDR3 runs 15 residues. The CDR3 sequence is CASSIGTGNIYEQYF. In DNA form, the CDR3 reads TGTGCCAGCAGCATAGGGACAGGCAACATTTACGAGCAGTACTTC.

Only a few counts were recorded for this clonotype. V and J are TRBV3-1 and TRBJ2-1, with a possible D match to TRBD2 (5 bases). V was shortened by 4 bases and J by 5 bases, with 18 bases between the two germline ends. The CDR3 is 16 amino acids. Germline V gene lookup returns CDR1 LGHDT and CDR2 YNNKEL (reference sequence). Here the CDR3 DNA reads TGTGCCAGCAGCCCCGTTTACGGGGTCACAAACAATGAGCAGTTCTTC. Protein sequence: CASSPVYGVTNNEQFF.

J is TRBJ1-1 and V is TRBV18, with a tentative D call TRBD1 (6 bases). This CDR3 has 16 residues. Per the germline V gene, CDR1 is KGHSH and CDR2 is LQKENI. V lost 2 bases and J lost 0, with 13 bases in between. The chain's CDR3 is CASSPTRTGLNTEAFF. CDR3 sequence (DNA): TGTGCCAGCTCACCAACAAGAACAGGGTTGAACACTGAAGCTTTCTTT.

The rearrangement links TRBV6-5 to TRBJ1-5; D call uncertain. In germline, CDR1 is MNHEY, CDR2 SVGAGI. The CDR3 extends over 16 amino acids. The V and J ends lost 0 bases and 1 base respectively, with 10 bases between them. CDR3 DNA: TGTGCCAGCAGTTACTCCGGCGGCGCAAGCAATCAGCCCCAGCATTTT. Translated, it gives CASSYSGGASNQPQHF.

A few counts support this clonotype. The chain has TRBV4-1 and TRBJ2-7; 8 bases align to TRBD1. The DNA end favors TRBJ2-5, so the J call may be wrong. The CDR3 is 14 residues long. From germline, CDR1 is MGHRA and CDR2 YSYEKL. CDR3 loop: CASSSTGGGQTQYF. CDR3 DNA sequence: TGCGCCAGCAGCTCTACAGGGGGAGGACAGACCCAGTACTTC.

A few counts support this clonotype. The CDR3 bases are TGCAGCGTTGATGCTAACTATGGCTACACCTTC. Translated: CSVDANYGYTF. The chain has TRBV29-1 and TRBJ1-2; D is undetermined. Trimming shortened V by 3 bases and J by 0 bases, and 2 bases separated the two germline ends. Germline loops: CDR1 SQVTM, CDR2 ANQGSEA. CDR3 length equals 11 residues.

The V and J genes are TRBV18 and TRBJ2-7, with D hard to call. Germline V lookup: CDR1 KGHSH, CDR2 LQKENI. The CDR3 is made up of 13 amino acids. The V and J ends lost 6 bases and 5 bases respectively, with 14 bases between them. Here the CDR3 DNA reads TGTGCCAGCTCTCCTACACGGATCGACGAGCAGTACTTC. The encoded protein is CASSPTRIDEQYF.

There are a few counts of this clonotype. J is TRBJ2-1 and V is TRBV20-1; the D is unclear. This CDR3 region has 13 residues. Germline V gene lookup returns CDR1 DFQATT and CDR2 SNEGSKA (reference sequence). V lost 2 bases to trimming and J lost 5 bases, with 10 bases between them. The CDR3 spells CSARIRTNNEQFF. The CDR3 bases are TGCAGTGCTAGAATCCGGACCAACAATGAGCAGTTCTTC.

The gene calls are TRBV6-5 and TRBJ2-5, with 12 nucleotides matching TRBD2. The CDR3 is made up of 15 amino acids. The germline gives CDR1 MNHEY, CDR2 SVGAGI. V was clipped by 7 bases and J by 1 base; unmatched bases: 4. For the CDR3, the DNA is TGTGCCAGCACGACTAGCGGGAGTCCCCAAGAGACCCAGTACTTC. It yields the protein CASTTSGSPQETQYF.

The rearrangement joins TRBV7-2 to TRBJ1-2, with TRBD1 as a possible D gene (6 bases). Trimming pared 1 base from V and 3 bases from J, leaving 9 bases between. Germline assignment: CDR1 SGHTA and CDR2 FQGNSA. The CDR3 runs 14 residues. The CDR3 DNA is TGTGCCAGCAGCTTAGGGGCAGGGGACTATGGCTACACCTTC. Encoded protein: CASSLGAGDYGYTF.

The DNA for the CDR3 is TGCGCCAGCAGCTTGCAGGGACTAGCGGGAGCCCCCAGTAGCTCCTACAATGAGCAGTTCTTC. It encodes CASSLQGLAGAPSSSYNEQFF. The gene calls are TRBV5-1 and TRBJ2-1, with 14 bases that match TRBD2. The junction had 12 bases not matched to a gene; V was cut back by 1 base and J by 0 bases. This CDR3 is built from 21 residues. In germline, CDR1 is SGHRS, CDR2 YFSETQ.

V usage is TRBV20-1 and J usage is TRBJ1-4; a possible D gene is TRBD1 (6 bases). V lost 6 bases to trimming and J lost 8 bases, with 16 bases between them. Germline loops: CDR1 DFQATT, CDR2 SNEGSKA (reference sequence). This CDR3 is built from 13 residues. The CDR3 DNA reads TGCAGTGCCTTAGGGGGATATGTCGAAAAACTGTTTTTT. Its protein product is CSALGGYVEKLFF.

This rearrangement joins TRBV2 to TRBJ2-3; D gene ambiguous. The V gene lost 4 bases and the J gene lost 2 bases, with 13 bases spanning the gap. The CDR3 loop spans 15 amino acids. Germline CDR1 and CDR2: SNHLY and FYNNEI. This chain's CDR3 is CASSVWQLVTDTQYF. In nucleotides, the CDR3 is TGTGCCAGCAGTGTTTGGCAGTTAGTCACAGATACGCAGTATTTT.